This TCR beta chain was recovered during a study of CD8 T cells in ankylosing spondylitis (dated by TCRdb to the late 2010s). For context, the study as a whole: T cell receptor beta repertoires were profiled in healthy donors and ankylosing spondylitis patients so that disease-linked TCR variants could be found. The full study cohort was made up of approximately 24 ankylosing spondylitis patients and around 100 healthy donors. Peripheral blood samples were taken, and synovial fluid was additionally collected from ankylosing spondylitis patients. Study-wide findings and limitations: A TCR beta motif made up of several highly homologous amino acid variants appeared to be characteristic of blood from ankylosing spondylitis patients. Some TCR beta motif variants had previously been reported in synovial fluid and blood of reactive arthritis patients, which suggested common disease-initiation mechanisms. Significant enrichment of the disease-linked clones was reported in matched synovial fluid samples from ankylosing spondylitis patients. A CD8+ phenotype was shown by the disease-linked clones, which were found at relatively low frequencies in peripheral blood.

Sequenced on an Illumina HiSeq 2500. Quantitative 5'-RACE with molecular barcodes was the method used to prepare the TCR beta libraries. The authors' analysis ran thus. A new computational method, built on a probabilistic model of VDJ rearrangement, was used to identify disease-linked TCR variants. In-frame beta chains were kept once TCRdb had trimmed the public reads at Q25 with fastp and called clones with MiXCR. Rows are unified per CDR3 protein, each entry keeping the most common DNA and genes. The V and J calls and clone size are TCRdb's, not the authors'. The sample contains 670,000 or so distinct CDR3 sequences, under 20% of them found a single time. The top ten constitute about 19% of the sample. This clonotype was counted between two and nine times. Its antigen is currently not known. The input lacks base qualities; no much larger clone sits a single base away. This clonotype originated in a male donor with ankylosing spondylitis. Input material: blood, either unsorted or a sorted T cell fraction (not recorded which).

The bases read TGTGCCAGCAGTTATTGGGGAGGTGAGCAGTTCTTC. This yields the protein CASSYWGGEQFF. The chain couples TRBV11-2 to TRBJ2-1; perhaps TRBD2 is the D gene, with 6 bases matching. V is cut by 6 bases and J by 9 bases, and the space between the germline ends is 12 bases. The CDR3 sequence holds 12 residues, the cysteine and phenylalanine included. This entry keeps only the CDR3 DNA: 36 bases, framed from base 1. The germline V gene yields SGHAT for CDR1 and FQNNGV for CDR2.